A single sample gave rise to the 17 T cell receptor beta chains below, sequenced in a study of tumor-infiltrating lymphocytes in oesophageal squamous cell carcinoma. Each CDR3 protein gets one entry after TCRdb re-called the PCR reads with MiXCR. This table has 10,000 or so distinct CDR3 sequences, roughly three fifths appearing once. Sequenced sample: esophageal tumor tissue. These receptors all come from a female donor with esophageal squamous cell carcinoma.

This chain connects TRBV28 to TRBJ1-1; maybe TRBD1 (6 bases). CDR1 and CDR2 from the germline V gene are MDHEN and SYDVKM. The CDR3 runs 16 residues. V was clipped by 5 bases and J by 0 bases, with 16 bases between them. The CDR3 DNA reads TGTGCCAGCAGTCCGTATGCCGGGACAATGAACACTGAAGCTTTCTTT. It codes for CASSPYAGTMNTEAFF.

The chain links TRBV12-3 or TRBV12-4 to TRBJ1-5; D is unclear. The CDR3 is 12 residues long. Trimming cost V 3 bases and J 3 bases, with 3 bases left between them. The CDR3 DNA reads as TGTGCCAGCAGTTTCGACAATCAGCCCCAGCATTTT. As protein: CASSFDNQPQHF.

The chain recombines TRBV7-3 with TRBJ2-3; D gene uncertain. The J call is uncertain, as TRBJ2-5 better fits the DNA end. The CDR3 contains 14 residues. The germline gives CDR1 SGHTA, CDR2 FQGTGA. CDR3 amino acids: CASSLRSGSETQYF. In DNA form, the CDR3 reads TGTGCCAGCAGCTTACGCTCGGGTTCAGAGACCCAGTACTTC.

The rearrangement joins TRBV7-2 to TRBJ2-1; TRBD2 matches at 8 bases. Losses at the gene ends were 3 bases for V and 6 bases for J; bases not matched to a gene: 10. The CDR3 covers 16 residues. CDR1 is SGHTA, CDR2 FQGNSA, per germline. The CDR3, as DNA: TGTGCCAGCAGCTTCCTAGCGGGCCGTGGGGCCAATGAGCAGTTCTTC. Residues: CASSFLAGRGANEQFF.

This clonotype ranks as large (0.1 to 1%). V gene TRBV7-2 combines with J gene TRBJ1-3; 10 bases are a match to TRBD1. The CDR3 runs 16 residues. Germline CDR1 is SGHTA and CDR2 is FQGNSA. Losses at the gene ends were 3 bases for V and 5 bases for J; bases not matched to a gene: 7. DNA of the CDR3: TGTGCCAGCAGCTTCCGTCGACAGGGGGCAAGAAACACCATATATTTT. Its protein is CASSFRRQGARNTIYF.

The chain combines TRBV7-3 with TRBJ2-2, with TRBD1 identical over 11 bases. Germline trimming cut 0 bases from V and 5 bases from J; bases unmatched to any gene: 5. Germline values: CDR1 SGHTA, CDR2 FQGTGA. The CDR3 has 17 residues. The CDR3 sequence is CASSLTGQGAYTGELFF. CDR3 sequence (DNA): TGTGCCAGCAGCTTAACTGGACAGGGGGCATATACCGGGGAGCTGTTTTTT.

CDR3 coding DNA: TGTGCCAGCAGCACGAAAACGCGGGACAGGGGGTTGGAGACCCAGTACTTC. Its translation is CASSTKTRDRGLETQYF. The V and J genes are TRBV7-9 and TRBJ2-3; 11 bases line up with TRBD1. Matching the DNA end better, TRBJ2-5 makes the J call doubtful. Per the germline V gene, CDR1 is SEHNR and CDR2 is FQNEAQ (reference sequence). The length of the CDR3 is 17 residues.

This clonotype was seen repeatedly, ten times or more. The chain links TRBV6-6 to TRBJ2-7; TRBD2 matches at 9 bases. V shed 2 bases, J shed 5 bases, and the junction held 16 bases outside the gene matches. Germline V gene lookup returns CDR1 MNHNY and CDR2 SVGAGI (reference sequence). The CDR3 totals 18 residues. CDR3 amino acids: CASSYDLSGRYGTHEQYF. DNA for the CDR3: TGTGCCAGCAGTTACGATCTTAGCGGGAGATACGGGACCCACGAGCAGTACTTC.

This clonotype was seen more than once but under ten times. At one of its ends the junction is not consistent with the germline gene, which may arise from a read error. The rearrangement uses TRBV7-6 and TRBJ2-5; possibly TRBD1 for D (5 bases). The CDR3 totals 13 residues. Germline values: CDR1 SGHVS, CDR2 FNYEAQ. The CDR3 DNA sequence: TGTGCTAGCAGCCATGGGGCTTTCGGTGAGCAGTACTTC. This gives the protein CASSHGAFGEQYF.

This clonotype is medium-sized by share. This chain connects TRBV11-2 to TRBJ2-1; TRBD1 is a possible D gene (5 bases). The CDR3 consists of 15 residues. The V end lost 1 base, the J end lost 5 bases, and 12 bases lay between the germline ends. Per the germline V gene, CDR1 is SGHAT and CDR2 is FQNNGV. Here the CDR3 DNA reads TGTGCCAGCAGCTTAGGGGCCAACAGGAACAATGAGCAGTTCTTC. It codes for CASSLGANRNNEQFF.

V gene TRBV7-2 combines with J gene TRBJ2-7; TRBD2 matches at 11 bases. This CDR3 spans 19 amino acids. The germline V gene has CDR1 SGHTA and CDR2 FQGNSA. V gave up 7 bases and J gave up 7 bases; unmatched junction bases: 24. CDR3 loop: CASMKSWGASGRRYNEQYF. DNA of the CDR3: TGTGCCAGCATGAAATCGTGGGGGGCTAGCGGGAGGAGGTACAATGAGCAGTACTTC. Based on the CDR3 plus reference TRBV7-2 and TRBJ2-7, the full variable domain is GAGVSQSPSNKVTEKGKDVELRCDPISGHTALYWYRQSLGQGLEFLIYFQGNSAPDKSGLPSDRFSAERTGGSVSTLTIQRTQQEDSAVYLCASMKSWGASGRRYNEQYFGPGTRLTVT.

Only a few counts were recorded for this clonotype. V usage is TRBV27 and J usage is TRBJ2-1, with D possibly being TRBD1 or TRBD2 (5 bases each). The CDR3 totals 14 residues. The V end lost 7 bases, the J end lost 2 bases, and 12 bases lay between the germline ends. The V gene's germline CDR1 is MNHEY and CDR2 SMNVEV (reference sequence). As DNA, the CDR3 is TGTGCCAGCACCGGTGGGACCCCCTACAATGAGCAGTTCTTC. Protein: CASTGGTPYNEQFF.

The chain uses TRBV6-2 or TRBV6-3 and TRBJ2-4, with 12 bases matching TRBD2. The better agreement between TRBJ2-7 and the DNA end casts doubt on the J call. This CDR3 is 14 amino acids long. Per germline, CDR1 MNHEY and CDR2 SVGEGT. The CDR3 spells CASRSSGRAYEQYF. DNA of the CDR3: TGTGCCAGCAGATCTAGCGGGAGGGCCTACGAGCAGTACTTC.

In the case of this clonotype: The conserved phenylalanine or tryptophan normally closing the CDR3 is absent here, so this likely arose from a read error. Because the CDR3's place on the DNA is in doubt, the DNA is left out and the CDR3 is given as listed by TCRdb. The rearrangement links TRBV7-6 to TRBJ2-1; the table names TRBD1, a call not compared with the DNA. Germline V gene lookup returns CDR1 SGHVS and CDR2 FNYEAQ. The CDR3 length is 15 residues, termini included. CDR3 protein: CASSGTSNSPLHFGN.

This clonotype was observed a handful of times. V and J are TRBV7-2 and TRBJ2-5; D could derive from TRBD1 or TRBD2 (5 bases each). The better agreement between TRBJ2-7 and the DNA end casts doubt on the J call. This CDR3 spans 14 amino acids. The germline gives CDR1 SGHTA, CDR2 FQGNSA. The chain's CDR3 is CASSSGTETYEQYF. Here the CDR3 DNA reads TGTGCCAGCAGCTCAGGGACGGAGACCTACGAGCAGTACTTC.

This clonotype came up a few times. The chain couples TRBV27 to TRBJ2-3; a possible D gene is TRBD2 (5 bases). In germline, CDR1 is MNHEY, CDR2 SMNVEV (reference sequence). Between the trimmed V and J ends, which lost 1 base and 1 base, there was a span of 15 bases. The length of the CDR3 is 17 residues. CDR3 nucleotides: TGTGCCAGCAGTTTATACCCCACGGGATTTGGCACAGATACGCAGTATTTT. Its translation: CASSLYPTGFGTDTQYF.

At least ten counts were recorded for this clonotype. The chain couples TRBV19 to TRBJ1-6; D is undetermined. The CDR3 has 14 residues. The ends were cut back, 3 bases at V and 4 bases at J, with 7 bases in the middle. Germline V gene data show CDR1 as LNHDA and CDR2 as SQIVND (reference sequence). Written as DNA, the CDR3 is TGTGCCAGTAGTATCGGGATTTATAATTCACCCCTCCACTTT. Its translation: CASSIGIYNSPLHF.